These 7 T cell receptor beta chains share one sample of origin, sequenced in a study of T cells in narcolepsy. Clones were sequenced by immunoSEQ multiplex PCR, and TCRdb holds only the in-frame ones, with some missing. Seen here are about 24,000 clones, about 60% observed once, and the top ten hold around 12%. What was sequenced was memory (CD45RA-) CD4+ T cells from blood. These receptors originate from a human donor in good health.

This chain uses TRBV30 with TRBJ2-1; unclear D gene. This CDR3 contains 15 residues. The V and J ends lost 0 bases and 7 bases respectively, with 16 bases between them. The germline V gene encodes CDR1 GTSNPN and CDR2 SVGIG (reference sequence). The CDR3 is CAWSVPHKKRNEQFF. DNA of the CDR3: TGTGCCTGGAGTGTCCCTCACAAAAAACGGAATGAGCAGTTCTTC.

The V call is TRBV7-6, the J call TRBJ2-2; D might be TRBD2 (5 bases). The CDR3 contains 13 residues. Looked up from germline, CDR1 is SGHVS and CDR2 is FNYEAQ. Trimming shortened V by 5 bases and J by 6 bases, and 10 bases separated the two germline ends. CDR3 in amino acids: CASSPDGAGELFF. The CDR3 DNA follows: TGTGCCAGCAGCCCCGACGGGGCCGGGGAGCTGTTTTTT.

The chain couples TRBV2 to TRBJ2-1; no firm D call. The CDR3 totals 15 residues. The germline V gene has CDR1 SNHLY and CDR2 FYNNEI. Trimming took off 4 bases at V and 5 bases at J, with 15 bases between the two ends. The CDR3 nucleotides are TGTGCCAGCAGTGGATCCCGACCGACCCACAATGAGCAGTTCTTC. This codes for CASSGSRPTHNEQFF. The whole variable domain, filled in from reference TRBV2 and TRBJ2-1, reads EPEVTQTPSHQVTQMGQEVILRCVPISNHLYFYWYRQILGQKVEFLVSFYNNEISEKSEIFDDQFSVERPDGSNFTLKIRSTKLEDSAMYFCASSGSRPTHNEQFFGPGTRLTVL.

The rearrangement links TRBV29-1 to TRBJ2-5; perhaps TRBD2 as D (6 bases). V lost 6 bases and J lost 4, with 12 bases in between. This CDR3 spans 12 amino acids. From germline, CDR1 is SQVTM and CDR2 ANQGSEA. This chain's CDR3 is CSVPAGRETQYF. The CDR3 DNA follows: TGCAGCGTCCCGGCGGGACGAGAGACCCAGTACTTC. The full variable domain, its missing parts supplied by reference TRBV29-1 and TRBJ2-5, is SAVISQKPSRDICQRGTSLTIQCQVDSQVTMMFWYRQQPGQSLTLIATANQGSEATYESGFVIDKFPISRPNLTFSTLTVSNMSPEDSSIYLCSVPAGRETQYFGPGTRLLVL.

The gene calls are TRBV29-1 and TRBJ1-1; possibly TRBD1 for D (5 bases). This CDR3 region has 11 residues. Deletions cut 4 bases from V and 6 bases from J, with 9 bases between. Germline CDR1 reads SQVTM; CDR2 reads ANQGSEA. CDR3 DNA: TGCAGCGTTGTAGTGGGGGCTGAAGCTTTCTTT. Amino acids: CSVVVGAEAFF.

In its sample, this clone was seen a few times. This rearrangement joins TRBV2 to TRBJ2-1; D perhaps matches TRBD2 (6 bases). V lost 6 bases and J lost 14, with 14 bases in between. The CDR3 sequence is 11 residues long. Germline V lookup: CDR1 SNHLY, CDR2 FYNNEI. This CDR3 is CASSNGGPEFF. In nucleotides, the CDR3 is TGTGCCAGCAGCAACGGGGGTCCGGAGTTCTTC.

V usage is TRBV5-1 and J usage is TRBJ2-7, with 9 positions matching TRBD1. J gave up 6 bases and V 3 bases, and 7 bases lay outside the gene matches. Germline V gives CDR1 SGHRS, CDR2 YFSETQ. This CDR3 comprises 14 residues. The CDR3 reads CASSSGTGYGEQYF. The DNA of the CDR3 is TGCGCCAGCAGCTCGGGGACAGGGTATGGCGAGCAGTACTTC.